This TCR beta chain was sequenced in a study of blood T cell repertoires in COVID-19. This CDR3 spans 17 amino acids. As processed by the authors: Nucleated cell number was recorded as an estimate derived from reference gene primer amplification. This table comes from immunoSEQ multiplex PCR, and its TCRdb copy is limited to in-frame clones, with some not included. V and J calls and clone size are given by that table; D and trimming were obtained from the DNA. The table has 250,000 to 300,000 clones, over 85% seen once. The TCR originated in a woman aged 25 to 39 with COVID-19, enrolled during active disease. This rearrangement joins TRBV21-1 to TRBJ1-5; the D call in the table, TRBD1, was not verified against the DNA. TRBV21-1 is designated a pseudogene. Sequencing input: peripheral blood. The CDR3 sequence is CASSSPSGEEGNQPQHF. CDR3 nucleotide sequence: TGTGCCAGCAGCTCCCCCTCAGGGGAAGAGGGCAATCAGCCCCAGCATTTT.